These T cell receptor beta chains were read from a single sample in a study of blood T cell repertoires in COVID-19. Produced via immunoSEQ multiplex PCR; TCRdb's table is partial and in-frame only. The table includes some 330,000 clones, 75% to 90% detected once. Sequencing was done on a sample of PBMCs or T cells enriched from blood (not recorded which). Source of these receptors: a young man who had recovered from COVID-19. The CDR3 runs from the conserved cysteine through the conserved F or W. The D gene is left open where the match is weak. For some rows the clone size is stated as once, few or many, or as a class when expanded; others skip it.

V: TRBV6-2/TRBV6-3; D: TRBD1; J: TRBJ1-1; size: -; CDR3: CASSYPMGQGGMNTEAFF; DNA: TGTGCCAGCAGTTACCCCATGGGGCAGGGGGGCATGAACACTGAAGCTTTCTTT
V: TRBV19; D: -; J: TRBJ1-1; size: once; CDR3: CASSPRGRTEAFF; DNA: TGTGCCAGTAGTCCCCGGGGGAGAACTGAAGCTTTCTTT
V: TRBV2; D: -; J: TRBJ2-1; size: -; CDR3: CASLAQSSYNEQFF; DNA: TGTGCCAGTCTAGCGCAAAGCTCCTACAATGAGCAGTTCTTC
V: TRBV5-1; D: -; J: TRBJ2-7; size: -; CDR3: CASSPPTSTVYEQYF; DNA: TGCGCCAGCAGCCCACCGACTAGTACGGTCTACGAGCAGTACTTC
V: TRBV18; D: TRBD2; J: TRBJ2-5; size: -; CDR3: CASSGGTSGKETQYF; DNA: TGTGCCAGCTCAGGCGGGACTAGCGGGAAAGAGACCCAGTACTTC
V: TRBV6-5; D: -; J: TRBJ1-1; size: -; CDR3: CASGLAQASEAFF; DNA: TGTGCCAGCGGCCTCGCACAGGCTTCCGAAGCTTTCTTT
V: TRBV5-1; D: TRBD1; J: TRBJ1-4; size: -; CDR3: CASSPEGAINEKLFF; DNA: TGCGCCAGCAGCCCGGAGGGGGCCATTAATGAAAAACTGTTTTTT
V: TRBV28; D: TRBD1; J: TRBJ2-5; size: -; CDR3: CASSTRQGSKQETQYF; DNA: TGTGCCAGCAGTACCCGACAGGGGTCCAAACAAGAGACCCAGTACTTC
V: TRBV6-5; D: -; J: TRBJ2-2; size: -; CDR3: CASSPGRGRSGELFF; DNA: TGTGCCAGCAGTCCCGGGAGGGGGCGGTCCGGGGAGCTGTTTTTT
V: TRBV11-3; D: TRBD2; J: TRBJ2-1; size: -; CDR3: CASSLVAGGLGNEQFF; DNA: TGTGCCAGCAGCTTAGTGGCGGGGGGGCTTGGGAATGAGCAGTTCTTC
V: TRBV7-9; D: TRBD1; J: TRBJ1-2; size: -; CDR3: CASSSGTGGIVGYTF; DNA: TGTGCCAGCAGCTCCGGGACAGGGGGGATTGTGGGCTACACCTTC
V: TRBV21-1; D: -; J: TRBJ1-1; size: -; CDR3: CASSKHQGPEITEAFF; DNA: TGTGCCAGCAGCAAGCACCAGGGGCCCGAGATTACTGAAGCTTTCTTT
V: TRBV21-1; D: -; J: TRBJ2-5; size: -; CDR3: CASSKAEGSETQYF; DNA: TGTGCCAGCAGCAAAGCAGAGGGCTCGGAGACCCAGTACTTC
V: TRBV5-1; D: -; J: TRBJ1-1; size: once; CDR3: CASSERGGYTEAFF; DNA: TGCGCCAGCAGCGAGAGGGGAGGATACACTGAAGCTTTCTTT
V: TRBV6-5; D: -; J: TRBJ1-5; size: -; CDR3: CASSGGDQPQHF; DNA: TGTGCCAGTAGCGGGGGGGATCAGCCCCAGCATTTT
V: TRBV5-1; D: TRBD1; J: TRBJ2-7; size: -; CDR3: CASSPLSGGYEQYF; DNA: TGCGCCAGCAGCCCCCTTTCAGGGGGCTACGAGCAGTACTTC
V: TRBV19; D: -; J: TRBJ1-5; size: few; CDR3: CASRYQGNQPQHF; DNA: TGTGCCAGTCGGTACCAGGGGAATCAGCCCCAGCATTTT
V: TRBV18; D: -; J: TRBJ1-1; size: -; CDR3: CASSPGTGAEAFF; DNA: TGTGCCAGCTCACCGGGGACGGGAGCTGAAGCTTTCTTT
V: TRBV6-5; D: -; J: TRBJ2-7; size: -; CDR3: CASSYAVWDEQYF; DNA: TGTGCCAGCAGTTACGCGGTTTGGGACGAGCAGTACTTC
V: TRBV7-6; D: TRBD2; J: TRBJ2-1; size: -; CDR3: CASSRAGGPGNEQFF; DNA: TGTGCCAGCAGCCGAGCGGGGGGGCCTGGGAATGAGCAGTTCTTC
V: TRBV7-8; D: TRBD1; J: TRBJ1-2; size: -; CDR3: CASSLGTGKSAYGYTF; DNA: TGTGCCAGCAGCTTAGGGACAGGGAAGTCGGCGTATGGCTACACCTTC
V: TRBV3-1/TRBV3-2; D: -; J: TRBJ1-6; size: few; CDR3: CASSQTDAGSNSPLHF; DNA: TGTGCCAGCAGCCAGACCGACGCAGGGTCTAATTCACCCCTCCACTTT
V: TRBV5-4; D: TRBD1; J: TRBJ2-7; size: -; CDR3: CASSSRDSYEQYF; DNA: TGTGCCAGCAGCTCCCGGGACAGCTACGAGCAGTACTTC
V: TRBV3-1/TRBV3-2; D: TRBD2; J: TRBJ2-1; size: -; CDR3: CASSQAAGVYNEQFF; DNA: TGTGCCAGCAGCCAGGCGGCGGGGGTTTACAATGAGCAGTTCTTC
V: TRBV18; D: -; J: TRBJ1-3; size: once; CDR3: CASSPAVSSGNTIYF; DNA: TGTGCCAGCTCACCCGCGGTAAGCTCTGGAAACACCATATATTTT
V: TRBV29-1; D: -; J: TRBJ2-7; size: -; CDR3: CSVGGVLIAGSYEQYF; DNA: TGCAGCGTTGGTGGGGTTTTAATCGCGGGGTCCTACGAGCAGTACTTC
V: TRBV28; D: TRBD1; J: TRBJ1-1; size: once; CDR3: CASSLRDRGRLRTEAFF; DNA: TGTGCCAGCAGTTTAAGGGACAGGGGGCGTTTACGGACTGAAGCTTTCTTT
V: TRBV27; D: -; J: TRBJ1-5; size: -; CDR3: CASSLSGRTENQPQHF; DNA: TGTGCCAGCAGTTTATCGGGCAGGACAGAAAATCAGCCCCAGCATTTT
V: TRBV5-1; D: -; J: TRBJ2-7; size: few; CDR3: CASSLSGYYEQYF; DNA: TGCGCCAGCAGCTTGTCAGGGTACTACGAGCAGTACTTC
V: TRBV5-6; D: -; J: TRBJ2-7; size: -; CDR3: CASSSLLEGFQYEQYF; DNA: TGTGCCAGCAGCTCCCTTCTCGAGGGCTTCCAGTACGAGCAGTACTTC
V: TRBV7-9; D: -; J: TRBJ2-7; size: -; CDR3: CASSLVVRGYEQYF; DNA: TGTGCCAGCAGCTTAGTAGTCAGGGGCTACGAGCAGTACTTC
V: TRBV19; D: -; J: TRBJ2-1; size: -; CDR3: CASSQRETEQFF; DNA: TGTGCCAGTAGCCAACGGGAGACTGAGCAGTTCTTC
V: TRBV2; D: TRBD1; J: TRBJ1-6; size: few; CDR3: CASSGTENSPLHF; DNA: TGTGCCAGCAGCGGGACAGAGAATTCACCCCTCCACTTT
V: TRBV30; D: -; J: TRBJ1-1; size: -; CDR3: CAWSQRVAEAFF; DNA: TGTGCCTGGAGTCAGAGGGTGGCTGAAGCTTTCTTT
V: TRBV10-3; D: -; J: TRBJ2-7; size: -; CDR3: CAISESNGIYEQYF; DNA: TGTGCCATCAGTGAGTCTAACGGGATCTACGAGCAGTACTTC
V: TRBV3-1/TRBV3-2; D: TRBD1; J: TRBJ2-2; size: -; CDR3: CASRDRANTGELFF; DNA: TGTGCCAGCAGGGACAGGGCGAACACCGGGGAGCTGTTTTTT
V: TRBV28; D: TRBD1; J: TRBJ1-5; size: -; CDR3: CASSLGQSNQPQHF; DNA: TGTGCCAGCAGTTTGGGACAGAGCAATCAGCCCCAGCATTTT
V: TRBV7-9; D: TRBD1; J: TRBJ2-5; size: -; CDR3: CASSLDAGGVETQYF; DNA: TGTGCCAGCAGCTTAGATGCAGGGGGCGTGGAGACCCAGTACTTC
V: TRBV10-3; D: TRBD1; J: TRBJ2-5; size: -; CDR3: CAISDGQGPETQYF; DNA: TGTGCCATCAGTGACGGACAGGGGCCTGAGACCCAGTACTTC
V: TRBV10-3; D: -; J: TRBJ1-4; size: -; CDR3: CAISESKTGRNEKLFF; DNA: TGTGCCATCAGTGAGTCAAAGACAGGACGTAATGAAAAACTGTTTTTT
V: TRBV29-1; D: -; J: TRBJ1-6; size: -; CDR3: CSAPPGQPKNSPLHF; DNA: TGCAGCGCCCCCCCTGGGCAACCTAAGAATTCACCCCTCCACTTT
V: TRBV30; D: -; J: TRBJ2-5; size: once; CDR3: CAWSVNGETQYF; DNA: TGTGCCTGGAGTGTGAACGGGGAGACCCAGTACTTC
V: TRBV6-5; D: TRBD1; J: TRBJ2-4; size: -; CDR3: CASSPRTRDREVQYF; DNA: TGTGCCAGCAGTCCGAGGACCCGGGACAGGGAGGTTCAGTACTTC
V: TRBV4-1; D: -; J: TRBJ2-4; size: -; CDR3: CASSQVRGAKNIQYF; DNA: TGCGCCAGCAGCCAAGTAAGGGGAGCCAAAAACATTCAGTACTTC
V: TRBV6-5; D: -; J: TRBJ2-3; size: -; CDR3: CASSYETGADTQYF; DNA: TGTGCCAGCAGTTACGAGACGGGGGCAGATACGCAGTATTTT
V: TRBV7-3; D: TRBD1; J: TRBJ2-5; size: -; CDR3: CASSLGGQPQETQYF; DNA: TGTGCCAGCAGCTTAGGGGGACAGCCCCAAGAGACCCAGTACTTC
V: TRBV30; D: TRBD1; J: TRBJ1-4; size: -; CDR3: CAWSVQGAEKLFF; DNA: TGTGCCTGGAGTGTCCAGGGGGCAGAAAAACTGTTTTTT
V: TRBV2; D: -; J: TRBJ1-2; size: -; CDR3: CASSEALTGYYGYTF; DNA: TGTGCCAGCAGTGAAGCGCTTACAGGCTACTATGGCTACACCTTC
V: TRBV7-9; D: TRBD1; J: TRBJ2-2; size: -; CDR3: CASSLGDRVTGELFF; DNA: TGTGCCAGCAGCCTAGGGGACAGGGTCACCGGGGAGCTGTTTTTT
V: TRBV9; D: -; J: TRBJ1-2; size: -; CDR3: CASSGSWARDHTYGYTF; DNA: TGTGCCAGCAGCGGCTCCTGGGCGAGGGATCATACTTATGGCTACACCTTC
V: TRBV14; D: TRBD1; J: TRBJ1-2; size: -; CDR3: CASSRNTGGGGYTF; DNA: TGTGCCAGCAGCCGCAACACAGGGGGAGGCGGCTACACCTTC
V: TRBV18; D: TRBD1; J: TRBJ1-4; size: -; CDR3: CASSIQGNEKLFF; DNA: TGTGCCAGCTCAATACAGGGGAATGAAAAACTGTTTTTT